A selection of T cell receptor beta chains follows, all from one sample in a study of T cell repertoires in cytomegalovirus infection. TCRdb passed the reads through MiXCR, listing each CDR3 protein once. The sample contains some 400,000 distinct CDR3 sequences, 15% to 20% of which appear only once. The sample comprised PBMCs. All receptors come from a human donor in good health (CMV status not recorded). Some clones in this sample may be carry-over from other donors' samples. Both conserved end residues are part of each CDR3. A D gene is named only where the DNA matches it firmly. The size entry is marked missing in some rows and otherwise reads once, few, many or a size class.

J gene,D gene,clone size,V gene,CDR3 DNA,CDR3 protein
TRBJ1-1,NA,few,TRBV7-9,TGTGCCAGCACCGTTCCCACTGAAGCTTTCTTT,CASTVPTEAFF
TRBJ2-7,NA,few,TRBV29-1,TGCAGCGTTGTTGAGTACGAGCAGTACTTC,CSVVEYEQYF
TRBJ1-6,TRBD1,few,TRBV20-1,TGCAGTGCTAAGGGGGACCCGGGACAGTCCCACTTT,CSAKGDPGQSHF
TRBJ2-5,NA,many,TRBV11-2,TGTGCCAGCAGCTCAACCCAGGGTGGAGAGACCCAGTACTTC,CASSSTQGGETQYF
TRBJ2-7,NA,NA,TRBV18,TGTGCCAGCTCGACAGAATACGAGCAGTACTTC,CASSTEYEQYF
TRBJ1-3,NA,once,TRBV5-6,TGTGCCAGCAGCAATCGGCAGGGAGTCGGAAACACCATATATTTT,CASSNRQGVGNTIYF
TRBJ2-7,TRBD1,few,TRBV28,TGTGCCAGTTTGAGTTTCCGGGACAGGGGGCGAGGGGAGCAGTACTTC,CASLSFRDRGRGEQYF
TRBJ2-7,TRBD2,once,TRBV7-2,TGTGCCAGCAGCTTAGCCGGGACTAAAGACTACGAGCAGTACTTC,CASSLAGTKDYEQYF
TRBJ2-2,NA,NA,TRBV2,TGTGCCAGCAGGTCAGCAGGCACCGGGGAGCTGTTTTTT,CASRSAGTGELFF
TRBJ2-3,NA,NA,TRBV20-1,TGCAGTGCTGAACCCCGGACTACGGGAGATACGCAGTATTTT,CSAEPRTTGDTQYF
TRBJ2-3,TRBD2,NA,TRBV5-5,TGTGCCAGCAGCTCTCTAGCGGGAGGCACCACAGATACGCAGTATTTT,CASSSLAGGTTDTQYF
TRBJ2-7,NA,NA,TRBV6-6,TGTGCCAGCAGTGTTGGGCGGACGAAGACCTACGAGCAGTACTTC,CASSVGRTKTYEQYF
TRBJ1-1,NA,NA,TRBV10-3,TGTGCCATCAGCGCTATGGCCACGGAAGCTTTCTTT,CAISAMATEAFF
TRBJ1-1,TRBD1,few,TRBV14,TGTGCCAGCAGCCTCCATACAGGGGGTCGCACTGAAGCTTTCTTT,CASSLHTGGRTEAFF
TRBJ2-2,TRBD1,many,TRBV12-3/TRBV12-4,TGTGCCAGCAGTCACCGGGACAGGTTCACCGGGGAGCTGTTTTTT,CASSHRDRFTGELFF
TRBJ2-1,TRBD2,NA,TRBV19,TGTGCCAGTAGGCCTACTAGCGGGAGGGCCCGGGAGCAGTTCTTC,CASRPTSGRAREQFF
TRBJ2-7,TRBD1,many,TRBV5-1,TGCGCCAGCAGCTTGCTGCAGGGGGCGAACGAGCAGTACTTC,CASSLLQGANEQYF
TRBJ1-2,NA,few,TRBV7-3,TGTGCCAGCAGCTTAGGCCCCGGGGCCGGGGGCTACACCTTC,CASSLGPGAGGYTF
TRBJ2-1,NA,many,TRBV7-6,TGTGCCAGCAGCTTAGCGGGGGGAGATGAGCAGTTCTTC,CASSLAGGDEQFF
TRBJ1-6,NA,many,TRBV6-1,TGTGCCAGCAGTGAAGTGTGGAGCTCCTATAATTCACCCCTCCACTTT,CASSEVWSSYNSPLHF
TRBJ2-3,TRBD2,NA,TRBV7-2,TGTGCCAGCAGCCAGTACGCGGGAGGGGAGGGGTATAGCTTT,CASSQYAGGEGYSF
TRBJ2-7,NA,NA,TRBV18,TGTGCCAGCTCACCACCTGTGGGGAACGAGCAGTACTTC,CASSPPVGNEQYF
TRBJ2-1,NA,many,TRBV24-1,TGTGCCACCATGGGTAGGGCCTACAATGAGCAGTTCTTC,CATMGRAYNEQFF
TRBJ1-3,NA,NA,TRBV7-6,TGTGCCAGCAGCCCCTTCATAGCCTCTGGAAACACCATATATTTT,CASSPFIASGNTIYF
TRBJ2-1,NA,NA,TRBV29-1,TGCAGCGTTGAGAGGGAGCTGGGTAGTTTTGAGCAGTTCTTC,CSVERELGSFEQFF
TRBJ2-7,TRBD1,many,TRBV7-2,TGTGCCAGCAGCTTAATGCCGGGACAGGGGGACTACGAGCAGTACTTC,CASSLMPGQGDYEQYF
TRBJ2-3,TRBD2,NA,TRBV20-1,TGCAGTGCCCCCCCCTACCTAGCGGGAGGGGGAGATACGCAGTATTTT,CSAPPYLAGGGDTQYF
TRBJ2-1,NA,NA,TRBV20-1,TGCAGTGAAATGGGCATCGCCTACAATGAGCAGTTCTTC,CSEMGIAYNEQFF
TRBJ1-2,NA,NA,TRBV6-6,TGTGCCAGTGGAATCTTGGCCTATGGCTACACCTTC,CASGILAYGYTF
TRBJ1-1,TRBD1,many,TRBV7-9,TGTGCCAGCAGCCTGGGACAGGGGGATACTGAAGCTTTCTTT,CASSLGQGDTEAFF
TRBJ1-4,NA,many,TRBV12-3/TRBV12-4,TGTGCCAGCGCCTGGGGGACATCAGAAAAACTGTTTTTT,CASAWGTSEKLFF
TRBJ2-7,TRBD1,few,TRBV5-5,TGTGCCAGCAGCACGAGACGAGGGACAGGGTTTGACGAGCAGTACTTC,CASSTRRGTGFDEQYF
TRBJ2-3,NA,many,TRBV7-2,TGTGCCAGCAGCCTTGACCAACGTGATACGCAGTATTTT,CASSLDQRDTQYF
TRBJ2-1,NA,many,TRBV7-6,TGTGCCAGCAGCTTAGGACTAGGGGATACCTACAATGAGCAGTTCTTC,CASSLGLGDTYNEQFF
TRBJ2-3,TRBD1,many,TRBV7-2,TGTGCCACCTCCCGGGACAGCTCTTTAGATACGCAGTATTTT,CATSRDSSLDTQYF
TRBJ2-3,NA,few,TRBV7-2,TGTGCCAGCAGCTTAGCGGGAGTTCTCACAGATACGCAGTATTTT,CASSLAGVLTDTQYF
TRBJ1-3,NA,few,TRBV7-8,TGTGCCAGCAGCAGGCAGGGGTCATTCGGAAACACCATATATTTT,CASSRQGSFGNTIYF
TRBJ1-4,NA,NA,TRBV19,TGTGCCAGTAGTCCCCTCTCCGGTAATGAAAAACTGTTTTTT,CASSPLSGNEKLFF
TRBJ2-1,TRBD1,NA,TRBV6-4,TGTGCCAGCAGTGCCGTGACAGGGGCGGATGAGCAGTTCTTC,CASSAVTGADEQFF
TRBJ1-1,NA,few,TRBV2,TGTGCCAGCAGGTACGGGGCAGGCAACACTGAAGCTTTCTTT,CASRYGAGNTEAFF
TRBJ1-1,NA,NA,TRBV19,TGTGCCAGTAGTATGCAGGCGTCCCTGAACACTGAAGCTTTCTTT,CASSMQASLNTEAFF
TRBJ1-1,NA,NA,TRBV5-4,TGTGCCACGAAGGCCGGGCCCCAGGCTGAAGCTTTCTTT,CATKAGPQAEAFF
TRBJ1-1,NA,NA,TRBV12-3/TRBV12-4,TGTGCCAGCAGAAGACAAAGGGGCACTGAAGATTTCTTT,CASRRQRGTEDFF
TRBJ2-5,TRBD2,many,TRBV7-2,TGTGCCAGCAGCTTAGCGATGGGTCTAGCGGGAGCCAAGTTAAGACTCCGAAGGGGGACCCAGTACTTC,CASSLAMGLAGAKLRLRRGTQYF
TRBJ1-2,NA,many,TRBV7-2,TGTGCCAGCAGCTTACGGGCAGGGACTTCTGCCGGCTACACCTTC,CASSLRAGTSAGYTF
TRBJ2-3,NA,few,TRBV6-6,TGTGCCAGCAGTGACACGGGGCTGAGCACAGATACGCAGTATTTT,CASSDTGLSTDTQYF
TRBJ2-5,TRBD2,NA,TRBV6-1,TGTGCCAGCTTGGAGCGGGGCTGGGAGACCCAGTACTTC,CASLERGWETQYF
TRBJ2-7,TRBD2,many,TRBV7-2,TGTGCCAGCACTGCAGGACTAGCGGGAGTCTACGAGCAGTACTTC,CASTAGLAGVYEQYF
TRBJ1-6,TRBD1,NA,TRBV7-9,TGTGCCAGCAGCGGGGGGACAGGGTTAAACTCACCCCTCCACTTT,CASSGGTGLNSPLHF
TRBJ1-1,NA,few,TRBV10-2,TGCGCCAGCAGTGAGTACGCCCGACCTGAAGCTTTCTTT,CASSEYARPEAFF
TRBJ1-4,TRBD1,few,TRBV6-8,TGTGCCAGCAGGACAGGGGTCGGAGAAAAACTGTTTTTT,CASRTGVGEKLFF
TRBJ2-7,TRBD1,NA,TRBV5-1,TGCGCCAGCAGCTCAGGACAGGGACGGTATGGAGAGCAGTACTTC,CASSSGQGRYGEQYF
TRBJ1-4,NA,NA,TRBV19,TGTGCCAGTAGTATAAACAGGGAAAAACTGTTTTTT,CASSINREKLFF
TRBJ1-1,NA,NA,TRBV18,TGTGCCAGCTCACCACCCTCGAGGAACACTGAAGCTTTCTTT,CASSPPSRNTEAFF